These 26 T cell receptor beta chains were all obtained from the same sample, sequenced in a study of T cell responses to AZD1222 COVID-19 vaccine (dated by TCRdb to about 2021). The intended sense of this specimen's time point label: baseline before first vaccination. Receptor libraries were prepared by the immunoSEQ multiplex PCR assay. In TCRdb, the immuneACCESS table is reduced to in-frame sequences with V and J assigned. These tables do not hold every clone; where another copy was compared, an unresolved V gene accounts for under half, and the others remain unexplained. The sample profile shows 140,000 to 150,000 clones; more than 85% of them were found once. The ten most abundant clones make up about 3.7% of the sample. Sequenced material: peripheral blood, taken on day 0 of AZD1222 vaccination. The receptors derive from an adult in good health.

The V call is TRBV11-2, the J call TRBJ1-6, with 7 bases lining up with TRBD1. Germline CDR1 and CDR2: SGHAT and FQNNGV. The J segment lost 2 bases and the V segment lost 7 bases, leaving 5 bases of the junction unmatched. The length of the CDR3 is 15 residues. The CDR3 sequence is CASTPTGAYNSPLHF. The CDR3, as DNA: TGTGCCAGCACCCCTACAGGGGCCTATAATTCACCCCTCCACTTT.

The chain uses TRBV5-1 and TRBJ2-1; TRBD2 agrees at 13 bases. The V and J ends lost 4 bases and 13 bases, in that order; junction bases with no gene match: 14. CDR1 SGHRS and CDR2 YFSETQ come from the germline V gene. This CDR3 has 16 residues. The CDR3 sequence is CASSIGTSGTPAAQFF. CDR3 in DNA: TGCGCCAGCAGCATCGGGACTAGCGGGACCCCCGCGGCCCAGTTCTTC.

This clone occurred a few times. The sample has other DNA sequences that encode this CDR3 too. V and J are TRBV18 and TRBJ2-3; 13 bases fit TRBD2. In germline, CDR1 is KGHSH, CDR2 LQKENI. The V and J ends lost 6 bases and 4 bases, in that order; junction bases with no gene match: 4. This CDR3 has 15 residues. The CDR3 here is CASSQLAGGADTQYF. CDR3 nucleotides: TGTGCCAGCTCCCAACTAGCGGGAGGGGCAGATACGCAGTATTTT.

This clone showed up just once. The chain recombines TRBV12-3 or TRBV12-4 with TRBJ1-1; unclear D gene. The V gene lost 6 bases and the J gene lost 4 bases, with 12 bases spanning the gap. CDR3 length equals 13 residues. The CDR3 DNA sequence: TGTGCCAGCAGCTCTAGCGGGATCACTGAAGCTTTCTTT. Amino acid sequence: CASSSSGITEAFF.

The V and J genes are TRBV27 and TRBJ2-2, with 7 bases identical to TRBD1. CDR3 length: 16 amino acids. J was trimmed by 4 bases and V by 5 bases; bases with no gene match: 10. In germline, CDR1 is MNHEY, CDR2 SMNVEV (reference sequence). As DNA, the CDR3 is TGTGCCAGCAGTCATCTGCGGCCAGGGGGCACCGGGGAGCTGTTTTTT. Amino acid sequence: CASSHLRPGGTGELFF.

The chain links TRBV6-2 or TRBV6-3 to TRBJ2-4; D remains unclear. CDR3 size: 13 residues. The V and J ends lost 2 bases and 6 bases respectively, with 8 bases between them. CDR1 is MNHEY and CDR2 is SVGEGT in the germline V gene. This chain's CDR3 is CASSYGEVNIQYF. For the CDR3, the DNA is TGTGCCAGCAGTTACGGAGAGGTAAACATTCAGTACTTC.

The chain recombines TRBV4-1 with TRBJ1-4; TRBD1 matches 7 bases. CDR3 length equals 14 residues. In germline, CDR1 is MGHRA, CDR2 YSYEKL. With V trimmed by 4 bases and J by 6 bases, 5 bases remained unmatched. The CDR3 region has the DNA TGCGCCAGCAGCCTAAGACAGGGATATGAAAAACTGTTTTTT. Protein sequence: CASSLRQGYEKLFF.

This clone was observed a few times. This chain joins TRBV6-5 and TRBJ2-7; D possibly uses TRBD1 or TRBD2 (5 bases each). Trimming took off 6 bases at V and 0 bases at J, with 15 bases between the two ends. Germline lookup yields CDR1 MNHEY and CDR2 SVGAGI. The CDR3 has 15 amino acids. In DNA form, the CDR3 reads TGTGCCAGCAGGCCTACAGGTCGGGGCTCCTACGAGCAGTACTTC. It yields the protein CASRPTGRGSYEQYF.

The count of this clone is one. For the CDR3, the DNA is TGTGCCACCAGCAGAGGATGGTTGTCCAGGGGACTAGCGGGAGGGGGGACTGAGCAGTTCTTC. Protein product: CATSRGWLSRGLAGGGTEQFF. This chain joins TRBV15 and TRBJ2-1; 16 nucleotides align to TRBD2. The V segment lost 1 base and the J segment 9 bases; nucleotides outside the gene matches: 18. From germline, CDR1 is LNHNV and CDR2 YYDKDF (reference sequence). The CDR3 consists of 21 residues.

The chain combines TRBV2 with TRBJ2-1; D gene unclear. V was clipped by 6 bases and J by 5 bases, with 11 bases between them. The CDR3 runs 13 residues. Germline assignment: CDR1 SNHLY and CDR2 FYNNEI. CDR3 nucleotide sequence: TGTGCCAGCAGACCGAGGCTAAACAATGAGCAGTTCTTC. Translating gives CASRPRLNNEQFF. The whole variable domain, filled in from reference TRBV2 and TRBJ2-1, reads EPEVTQTPSHQVTQMGQEVILRCVPISNHLYFYWYRQILGQKVEFLVSFYNNEISEKSEIFDDQFSVERPDGSNFTLKIRSTKLEDSAMYFCASRPRLNNEQFFGPGTRLTVL.

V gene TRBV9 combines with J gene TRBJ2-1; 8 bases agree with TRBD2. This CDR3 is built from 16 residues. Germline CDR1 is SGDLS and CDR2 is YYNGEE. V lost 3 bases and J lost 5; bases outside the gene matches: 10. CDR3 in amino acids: CASSDTSRGGNNEQFF. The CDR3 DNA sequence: TGTGCCAGCAGCGATACCTCCCGGGGGGGAAACAATGAGCAGTTCTTC.

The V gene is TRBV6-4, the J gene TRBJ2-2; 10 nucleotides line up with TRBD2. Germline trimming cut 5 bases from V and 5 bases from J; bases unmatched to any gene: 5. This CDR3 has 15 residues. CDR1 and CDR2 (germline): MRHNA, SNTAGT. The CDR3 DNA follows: TGTGCCAGCAGTCCCACTAGCGGGATAACCGGGGAGCTGTTTTTT. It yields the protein CASSPTSGITGELFF.

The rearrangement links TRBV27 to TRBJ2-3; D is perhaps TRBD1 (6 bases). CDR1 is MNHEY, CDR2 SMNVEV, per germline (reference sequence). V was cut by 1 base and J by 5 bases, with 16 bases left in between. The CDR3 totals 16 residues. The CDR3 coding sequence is TGTGCCAGCAGTTTATTAGTGACAGGTATAGGAGATACGCAGTATTTT. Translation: CASSLLVTGIGDTQYF.

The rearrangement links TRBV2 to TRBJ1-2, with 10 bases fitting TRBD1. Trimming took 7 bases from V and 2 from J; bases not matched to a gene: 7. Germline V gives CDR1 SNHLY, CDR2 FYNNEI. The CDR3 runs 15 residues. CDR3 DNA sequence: TGTGCCAGCATCAAGGACAGGGGGAGGAACTATGGCTACACCTTC. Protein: CASIKDRGRNYGYTF.

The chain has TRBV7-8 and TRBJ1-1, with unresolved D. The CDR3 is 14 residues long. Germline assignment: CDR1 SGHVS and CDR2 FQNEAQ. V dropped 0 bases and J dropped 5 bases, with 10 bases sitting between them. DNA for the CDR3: TGTGCCAGCAGCTTAGCGCAGCCGGGAACTGAAGCTTTCTTT. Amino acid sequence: CASSLAQPGTEAFF.

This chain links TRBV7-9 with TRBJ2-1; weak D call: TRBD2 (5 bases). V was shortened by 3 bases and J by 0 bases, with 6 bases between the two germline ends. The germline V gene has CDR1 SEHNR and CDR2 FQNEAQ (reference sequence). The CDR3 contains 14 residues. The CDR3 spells CASSLGSSYNEQFF. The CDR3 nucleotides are TGTGCCAGCAGCTTGGGGAGCTCCTACAATGAGCAGTTCTTC.

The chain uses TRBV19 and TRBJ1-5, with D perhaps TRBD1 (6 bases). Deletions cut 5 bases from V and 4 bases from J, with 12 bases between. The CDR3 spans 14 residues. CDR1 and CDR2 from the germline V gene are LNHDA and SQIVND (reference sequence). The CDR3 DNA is TGTGCCAGTAGTTTGACAGGACCTAATCAGCCCCAGCATTTT. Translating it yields CASSLTGPNQPQHF.

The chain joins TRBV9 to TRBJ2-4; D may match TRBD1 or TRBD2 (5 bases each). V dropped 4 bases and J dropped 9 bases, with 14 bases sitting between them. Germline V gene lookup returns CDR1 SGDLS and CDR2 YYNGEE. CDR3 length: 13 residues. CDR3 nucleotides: TGTGCCAGCAGCCCTCCCGGGGCGATCATTCAGTACTTC. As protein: CASSPPGAIIQYF. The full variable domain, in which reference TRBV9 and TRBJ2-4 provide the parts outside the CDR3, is DSGVTQTPKHLITATGQRVTLRCSPRSGDLSVYWYQQSLDQGLQFLIQYYNGEERAKGNILERFSAQQFPDLHSELNLSSLELGDSALYFCASSPPGAIIQYFGAGTRLSVL.

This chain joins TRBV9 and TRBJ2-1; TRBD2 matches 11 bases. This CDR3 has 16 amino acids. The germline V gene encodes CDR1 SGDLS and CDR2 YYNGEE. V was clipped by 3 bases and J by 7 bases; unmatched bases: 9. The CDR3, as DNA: TGTGCCAGCAGCGCCGCAACTAGCGGGAGAAAGAATGAGCAGTTCTTC. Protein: CASSAATSGRKNEQFF.

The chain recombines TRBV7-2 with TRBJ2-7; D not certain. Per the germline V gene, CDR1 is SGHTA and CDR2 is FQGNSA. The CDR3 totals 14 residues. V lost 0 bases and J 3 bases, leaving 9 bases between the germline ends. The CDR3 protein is CASSLANAVYEQYF. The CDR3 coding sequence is TGTGCCAGCAGCTTAGCGAATGCAGTCTACGAGCAGTACTTC.

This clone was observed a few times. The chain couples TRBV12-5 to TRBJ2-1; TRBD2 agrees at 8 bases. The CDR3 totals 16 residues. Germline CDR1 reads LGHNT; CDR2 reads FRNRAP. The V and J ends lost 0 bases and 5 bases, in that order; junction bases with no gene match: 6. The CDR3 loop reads CASGLVLREADNEQFF. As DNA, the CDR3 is TGTGCTAGTGGTTTGGTTCTGCGGGAGGCCGACAATGAGCAGTTCTTC. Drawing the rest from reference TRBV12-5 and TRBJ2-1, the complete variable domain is DARVTQTPRHKVTEMGQEVTMRCQPILGHNTVFWYRQTMMQGLELLAYFRNRAPLDDSGMPKDRFSAEMPDATLATLKIQPSEPRDSAVYFCASGLVLREADNEQFFGPGTRLTVL.

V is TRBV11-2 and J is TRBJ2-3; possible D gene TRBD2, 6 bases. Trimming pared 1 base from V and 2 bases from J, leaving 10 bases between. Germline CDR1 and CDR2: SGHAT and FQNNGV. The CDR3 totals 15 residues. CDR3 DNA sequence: TGTGCCAGCAGCTTAGGACCGGGAGTCACAGATACGCAGTATTTT. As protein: CASSLGPGVTDTQYF.

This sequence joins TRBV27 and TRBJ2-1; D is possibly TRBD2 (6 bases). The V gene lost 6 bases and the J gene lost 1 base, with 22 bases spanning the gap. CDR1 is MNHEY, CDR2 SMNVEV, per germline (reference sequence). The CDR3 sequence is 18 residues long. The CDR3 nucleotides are TGTGCCAGCAGCCTTAGCGGAATCGCGGGTAGGTCCTACAATGAGCAGTTCTTC. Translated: CASSLSGIAGRSYNEQFF.

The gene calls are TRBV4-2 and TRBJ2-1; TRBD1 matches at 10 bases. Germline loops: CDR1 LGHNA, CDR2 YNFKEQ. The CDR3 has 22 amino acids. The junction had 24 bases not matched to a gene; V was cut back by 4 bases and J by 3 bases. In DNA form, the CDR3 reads TGTGCCAGCAGCCGAGTGACAGGGGGCGTATCTTTTAAGCGGGAGAGCTACAATGAGCAGTTCTTC. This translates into CASSRVTGGVSFKRESYNEQFF.

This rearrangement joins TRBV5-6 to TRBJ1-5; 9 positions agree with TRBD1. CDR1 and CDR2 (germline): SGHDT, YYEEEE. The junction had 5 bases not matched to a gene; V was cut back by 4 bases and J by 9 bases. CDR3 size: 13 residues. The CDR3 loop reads CASSRDRALPQHF. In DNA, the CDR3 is TGTGCCAGCAGCCGGGACAGGGCGTTGCCCCAGCATTTT. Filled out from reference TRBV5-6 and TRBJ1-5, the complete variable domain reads DAGVTQSPTHLIKTRGQQVTLRCSPKSGHDTVSWYQQALGQGPQFIFQYYEEEERQRGNFPDRFSGHQFPNYSSELNVNALLLGDSALYLCASSRDRALPQHFGDGTRLSIL.

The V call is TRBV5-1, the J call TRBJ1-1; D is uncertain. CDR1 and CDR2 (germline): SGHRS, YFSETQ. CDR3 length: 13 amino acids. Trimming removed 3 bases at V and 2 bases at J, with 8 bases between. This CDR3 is CASSSYGNTEAFF. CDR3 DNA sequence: TGCGCCAGCAGCTCTTATGGAAACACTGAAGCTTTCTTT.